A single sample gave rise to the 24 T cell receptor beta chains below, sequenced in a study of T-cell reconstitution after alpha-beta-depleted transplantation in children. Construction of the TCRbeta library involved unique molecular identifiers. One entry per CDR3 protein results from TCRdb running MiXCR on the PCR reads. Seen here are about a million distinct CDR3 sequences, about 29% observed once, and the top ten hold about 28%. The sample consisted of PBMCs, mostly from graft donor cells, taken 360 days after TCRalphabeta/CD19-depleted stem cell transplant. These receptors originate from a boy younger than two who had a stem cell transplant for SCID, so the T cells may come from the graft donor.

The chain has TRBV20-1 and TRBJ2-5, with a possible D match to TRBD2 (6 bases). V lost 6 bases and J 4 bases, leaving 9 bases between the germline ends. CDR1 is DFQATT and CDR2 is SNEGSKA in the germline V gene (reference sequence). The CDR3 contains 11 residues. The CDR3 reads CSAPGVETQYF. The CDR3 DNA reads as TGCAGTGCGCCGGGAGTAGAGACCCAGTACTTC.

This chain connects TRBV6-5 to TRBJ1-6; 7 bases are a match to TRBD1. The length of the CDR3 is 14 residues. The J segment lost 9 bases and the V segment lost 2 bases, leaving 4 bases of the junction unmatched. Germline V lookup: CDR1 MNHEY, CDR2 SVGAGI. Written as DNA, the CDR3 is TGTGCCAGCAGTTACGGGACAGAGAGTTCACCCCTCCACTTT. It codes for CASSYGTESSPLHF.

The V and J genes are TRBV29-1 and TRBJ2-5; the D gene is possibly TRBD2 (5 bases). V lost 6 bases and J 4 bases, leaving 9 bases between the germline ends. Germline V gene data show CDR1 as SQVTM and CDR2 as ANQGSEA. The CDR3 contains 11 residues. This CDR3 is CSVGRGETQYF. Written as DNA, the CDR3 is TGCAGCGTAGGACGGGGAGAGACCCAGTACTTC.

There are a few counts of this clonotype. CDR3 sequence (DNA): TGCAGCGTTTCACAGGGCTGGACAGATACGCAGTATTTT. Its translation: CSVSQGWTDTQYF. This chain links TRBV29-1 with TRBJ2-3, with a possible D match to TRBD1 (6 bases). Germline CDR1 SQVTM, CDR2 ANQGSEA. V was cut by 5 bases and J by 3 bases, with 12 bases left in between. This CDR3 is 13 amino acids long.

The chain is built from TRBV15 and TRBJ2-1; possibly TRBD2 for D (5 bases). Germline CDR1 and CDR2: LNHNV and YYDKDF (reference sequence). The CDR3 has 15 residues. Deletions cut 5 bases from V and 6 bases from J, with 17 bases between. The chain's CDR3 is CATSLQRQGLNEQFF. The DNA for the CDR3 is TGTGCCACCAGCCTACAGAGGCAAGGACTCAATGAGCAGTTCTTC.

The chain joins TRBV12-3 or TRBV12-4 to TRBJ2-5; perhaps TRBD2 as D (7 bases). V dropped 5 bases and J dropped 6 bases, with 19 bases sitting between them. The CDR3 sequence is 15 residues long. The CDR3 is CASSNRERGAQTQYF. CDR3 DNA sequence: TGTGCCAGCAGTAACCGTGAACGGGGGGCCCAGACCCAGTACTTC.

The gene calls are TRBV5-1 and TRBJ2-1; the D is unclear. CDR3 size: 15 residues. The germline V gene encodes CDR1 SGHRS and CDR2 YFSETQ. The V gene lost 3 bases and the J gene lost 6 bases, with 16 bases spanning the gap. The CDR3 nucleotides are TGCGCCAGCAGCTCCACGGCTATAAGTACCAATGAGCAGTTCTTC. As protein: CASSSTAISTNEQFF.

This rearrangement joins TRBV5-6 to TRBJ2-7; the D gene could be TRBD1 or TRBD2 (5 bases each). Trimming took off 5 bases at V and 6 bases at J, with 18 bases between the two ends. CDR3 size: 14 residues. Germline V gives CDR1 SGHDT, CDR2 YYEEEE. CDR3 nucleotides: TGTGCCAGCAGTCACCAAGTCGGTGGGGGCGAGCAGTACTTC. Protein sequence: CASSHQVGGGEQYF.

This rearrangement joins TRBV18 to TRBJ1-2; TRBD1 matches at 7 bases. V dropped 3 bases and J dropped 1; count of bases not matched to a gene: 5. The CDR3 is 15 amino acids. The V gene's germline CDR1 is KGHSH and CDR2 LQKENI. The CDR3 sequence: CASSPDDRVNYGYTF. The CDR3 DNA reads as TGTGCCAGCTCACCTGATGACAGGGTTAACTATGGCTACACCTTC.

This clonotype was observed at least ten times. The chain couples TRBV27 to TRBJ2-7; D unclear. CDR3 size: 12 residues. CDR1 is MNHEY, CDR2 SMNVEV, per germline (reference sequence). The V end was cut by 6 bases, the J end by 2 bases, with 8 bases between. CDR3 loop: CASRGLAYEQYF. DNA of the CDR3: TGTGCCAGCAGGGGTCTCGCCTACGAGCAGTACTTC.

This clonotype was observed a handful of times. This sequence joins TRBV6-5 and TRBJ1-2, with 7 bases that match TRBD1. This CDR3 comprises 11 residues. The germline V gene encodes CDR1 MNHEY and CDR2 SVGAGI. The CDR3 coding sequence is TGTGGGGGACAGTTTTTTCCTGGCTACACCTTC. Translated: CGGQFFPGYTF.

Ten or more counts support this clonotype. The V gene is TRBV27, the J gene TRBJ2-7; 10 bases fit TRBD1. J lost 6 bases, V lost 6 bases, and 5 bases had no gene match. Per the germline V gene, CDR1 is MNHEY and CDR2 is SMNVEV (reference sequence). CDR3 length: 13 amino acids. The CDR3 here is CASSLGQGGEQYF. The CDR3 DNA sequence: TGTGCCAGCAGCTTAGGACAGGGGGGCGAGCAGTACTTC.

J is TRBJ2-1 and V is TRBV2, with 7 positions matching TRBD1. The CDR3 has 15 residues. V shed 2 bases and J 4 bases; nucleotides not matched to a gene: 5. CDR1 and CDR2 from the germline V gene are SNHLY and FYNNEI. DNA for the CDR3: TGTGCCAGCAGTGAACCGGGACAGAGGTACAATGAGCAGTTCTTC. Translated, it gives CASSEPGQRYNEQFF.

This clonotype was recorded at least ten times. The J gene is TRBJ2-1, the V gene TRBV7-2; no firm D call. Germline CDR1 and CDR2: SGHTA and FQGNSA. The CDR3 covers 15 residues. With 5 bases removed from V and 8 bases from J, the gap between germline ends came to 19 bases. The CDR3 sequence: CASSPRALNSDEQFF. In nucleotides, the CDR3 is TGTGCCAGCAGCCCCCGGGCCCTAAATTCCGATGAGCAGTTCTTC.

The V gene is TRBV5-1, the J gene TRBJ2-7; D is uncertain. The V end was cut by 5 bases, the J end by 6 bases, with 15 bases between. This CDR3 comprises 13 residues. Germline CDR1 SGHRS, CDR2 YFSETQ. The CDR3 reads CASRSTSGREQYF. The CDR3 DNA sequence: TGCGCCAGCAGATCTACGTCGGGTCGCGAGCAGTACTTC.

The rearrangement uses TRBV14 and TRBJ1-6; TRBD1 agrees at 8 bases. CDR1 SGHDN and CDR2 FVKESK come from the germline V gene. After removal of 4 bases from V and 7 bases from J, the junction contained 9 bases not matched to a gene. The CDR3 sequence is 16 residues long. CDR3 in DNA: TGTGCCAGCAGCCCCCTCGGACAGGGTTTGAATTCACCCCTCCACTTT. It specifies CASSPLGQGLNSPLHF.

This clonotype came up a few times. The final CDR3 position lacks the conserved phenylalanine or tryptophan, pointing to a likely read error. This chain connects TRBV7-1 to TRBJ2-7, with D possibly matching TRBD1 (6 bases). TRBV7-1 counts as an open reading frame of uncertain function. The CDR3 has 15 residues. Trimming took off 3 bases at V and 3 bases at J, with 15 bases between the two ends. The CDR3 DNA sequence: TGTGCCAGCAGCTCGTATCAGGGGCCGGACTACGAGCAGTACTCC. Amino acids: CASSSYQGPDYEQYS.

The chain employs TRBV25-1 and TRBJ1-5; TRBD1 might be the D (5 bases). The CDR3 extends over 15 amino acids. V lost 2 bases and J lost 7, with 15 bases in between. Germline CDR1 MGHDK, CDR2 SYGVNS. The chain's CDR3 is CASSEPGSLGQPQHF. In DNA, the CDR3 is TGTGCCAGCAGTGAACCAGGGTCCCTCGGGCAGCCCCAGCATTTT.

This clonotype was recorded a few times. The chain joins TRBV29-1 to TRBJ2-2; possible D gene TRBD2, 5 bases. The CDR3 runs to 11 residues. In germline, CDR1 is SQVTM, CDR2 ANQGSEA. The V gene lost 6 bases and the J gene lost 7 bases, with 9 bases spanning the gap. CDR3 sequence reads: CSVDFFGELFF. CDR3 DNA sequence: TGCAGCGTGGACTTTTTCGGGGAGCTGTTTTTT.

This clonotype was observed a few times. J is TRBJ2-1 and V is TRBV9; 9 bases agree with TRBD1. This CDR3 has 14 amino acids. The germline V gene has CDR1 SGDLS and CDR2 YYNGEE. J gave up 9 bases and V 5 bases, and 9 bases lay outside the gene matches. The CDR3: CASRQGAIGGEQFF. CDR3 DNA: TGTGCCAGCAGACAGGGGGCCATTGGCGGTGAGCAGTTCTTC.

V usage is TRBV5-1 and J usage is TRBJ2-7; TRBD1 matches 9 bases. Germline-derived CDR1 and CDR2 are SGHRS and YFSETQ. Trimming cost V 3 bases and J 2 bases; bases outside gene matches: 12. CDR3 size: 17 residues. Here the CDR3 DNA reads TGCGCCAGCAGCTGGAGGACAGGGGATAGGGAGACCTACGAGCAGTACTTC. Translation gives CASSWRTGDRETYEQYF.

The chain uses TRBV6-5 and TRBJ2-1; D not certain. Germline CDR1 MNHEY, CDR2 SVGAGI. This CDR3 comprises 14 residues. Trimming stripped 0 bases from V and 12 bases from J, with 15 bases between. The DNA of the CDR3 is TGTGCCAGCAGTTACTCCGAGGAATTGGTGTGGCAGTTCTTC. This gives the protein CASSYSEELVWQFF.

The chain combines TRBV5-1 with TRBJ1-1; D gene ambiguous. Germline V CDR1 and CDR2: SGHRS, YFSETQ. The length of the CDR3 is 15 residues. Deletions cut 7 bases from V and 5 bases from J, with 21 bases between. CDR3: CASFPATGGGTEAFF. The DNA for the CDR3 is TGCGCCAGCTTCCCCGCAACGGGCGGTGGGACTGAAGCTTTCTTT.

This chain links TRBV25-1 with TRBJ2-2, with 12 bases identical to TRBD2. J lost 6 bases, V lost 7 bases, and 3 bases had no gene match. This CDR3 is 14 amino acids long. CDR1 MGHDK and CDR2 SYGVNS come from the germline V gene. The CDR3 here is CASKGLAGSGELFF. The CDR3 bases are TGTGCCAGCAAGGGACTAGCGGGTTCCGGGGAGCTGTTTTTT.